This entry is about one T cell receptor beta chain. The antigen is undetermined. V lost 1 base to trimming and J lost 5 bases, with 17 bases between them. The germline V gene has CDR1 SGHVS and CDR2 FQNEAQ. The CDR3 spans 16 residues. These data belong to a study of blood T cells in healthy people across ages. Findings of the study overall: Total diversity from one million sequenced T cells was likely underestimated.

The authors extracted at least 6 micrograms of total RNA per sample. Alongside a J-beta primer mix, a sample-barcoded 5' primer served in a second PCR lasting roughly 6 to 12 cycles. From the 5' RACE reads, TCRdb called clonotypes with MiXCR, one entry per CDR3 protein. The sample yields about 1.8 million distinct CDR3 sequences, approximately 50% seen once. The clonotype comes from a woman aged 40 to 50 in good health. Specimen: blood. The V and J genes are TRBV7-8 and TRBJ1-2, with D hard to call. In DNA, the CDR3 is TGTGCCAGCAGCTTAGTTTTGACTACAAGCAAGTATGGCTACACCTTC. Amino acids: CASSLVLTTSKYGYTF.